This is a list of T cell receptor beta chains from one sample in a study of T cells after yellow fever vaccination. Using its own MiXCR run on the 5' RACE reads, TCRdb lists one record per CDR3 protein. The sample lists approximately 340,000 distinct CDR3 sequences; 8.7% were seen once. Sequencing was performed on PBMCs, taken on the day of the first yellow fever vaccination. The receptors here all came from a man aged 18 to 29 who received the YFV17D yellow fever vaccine. The CDR3 runs from the conserved cysteine through the conserved F or W. Fields, in order: CDR3 protein, CDR3 DNA, J gene, V gene, clone size, D gene, CDR3 length. The D gene is left open where the match is weak. Only some rows state a clone size, as once, few, many or a class for expanded clones.

CASRQSRNEQFF	TGTGCCAGCAGACAATCGCGCAATGAGCAGTTCTTC	TRBJ2-1	TRBV6-5	few	NA	12
CASSYSGWNEQYF	TGTGCCAGCAGTTACAGTGGATGGAACGAGCAGTACTTC	TRBJ2-7	TRBV6-6	NA	NA	13
CAWSRVAGLAGGYTF	TGTGCCTGGAGTCGGGTTGCAGGGCTAGCCGGGGGCTACACCTTC	TRBJ1-2	TRBV30	NA	NA	15
CASSQDAVGDSGELFF	TGCGCCAGCAGCCAAGATGCCGTAGGGGACTCCGGGGAGCTGTTTTTT	TRBJ2-2	TRBV4-1	many	NA	16
CASSPGTDPKDTQYF	TGTGCCAGCTCACCAGGGACAGACCCCAAAGATACGCAGTATTTT	TRBJ2-3	TRBV18	few	TRBD1	15
CASSQNVQGGLPSVNSPLHF	TGCGCCAGCAGCCAAAATGTGCAGGGGGGTCTCCCATCCGTTAATTCACCCCTCCACTTT	TRBJ1-6	TRBV4-1	many	TRBD1	20
CASSLRGRMEETQYF	TGTGCCAGCAGCTTAAGAGGGCGCATGGAGGAGACCCAGTACTTC	TRBJ2-5	TRBV7-8	many	NA	15
CASSPPGVETQYF	TGTGCCAGCTCACCACCAGGGGTAGAGACCCAGTACTTC	TRBJ2-5	TRBV18	few	NA	13
CASRTGWEDTQYF	TGTGCCAGCAGGACCGGGTGGGAAGATACGCAGTATTTT	TRBJ2-3	TRBV27	NA	NA	13
CSVEADYGNEQFF	TGCAGCGTTGAAGCTGACTACGGCAATGAGCAGTTCTTC	TRBJ2-1	TRBV29-1	few	NA	13
CASRRTGEGEKLFF	TGTGCCAGCAGACGGACAGGGGAGGGTGAAAAACTGTTTTTT	TRBJ1-4	TRBV7-2	NA	TRBD1	14
CASSLDTGTGSEKLFF	TGCGCCAGCAGCTTGGACACCGGGACAGGGTCGGAAAAACTGTTTTTT	TRBJ1-4	TRBV5-1	NA	TRBD1	16
CAWARLAGGKNEQFF	TGTGCCTGGGCGCGACTAGCGGGGGGTAAAAATGAGCAGTTCTTC	TRBJ2-1	TRBV28	NA	TRBD2	15
CASSPRQGGGYTF	TGTGCCAGCAGTCCTCGGCAGGGGGGAGGCTACACCTTC	TRBJ1-2	TRBV7-2	many	TRBD1	13
CASSTAYRGGKLFF	TGTGCCAGTAGTACGGCCTACAGGGGAGGAAAACTGTTTTTT	TRBJ1-4	TRBV19	NA	TRBD1	14
CASSYWGEDSPLHF	TGTGCCAGCAGTTATTGGGGGGAGGATTCACCCCTCCACTTT	TRBJ1-6	TRBV6-5	NA	NA	14
CASSPTSGYRNEQFF	TGTGCCAGCAGCCCGACTAGCGGATATAGGAATGAGCAGTTCTTC	TRBJ2-1	TRBV3-1	NA	TRBD2	15
CASSSGQRYADTQYF	TGTGCCAGCAGCTCCGGACAGCGTTACGCAGATACGCAGTATTTT	TRBJ2-3	TRBV7-2	many	NA	15
CASSLSVWAGDYEQYF	TGTGCCAGCAGCTTGTCGGTTTGGGCGGGGGACTACGAGCAGTACTTC	TRBJ2-7	TRBV5-6	few	TRBD2	16
CASSPSGYRLSTDTQYF	TGTGCCAGCAGTCCCTCTGGATATCGGCTAAGCACAGATACGCAGTATTTT	TRBJ2-3	TRBV28	NA	NA	17
CASRLGGYGTDTQYF	TGTGCCAGCAGATTGGGGGGGTACGGCACAGATACGCAGTATTTT	TRBJ2-3	TRBV5-6	few	TRBD2	15
CASSQGRTGDAKQFF	TGCGCCAGCAGCCAAGGACGGACAGGGGATGCAAAACAGTTCTTC	TRBJ2-1	TRBV4-3	NA	TRBD1	15
CASSLRGQGGETQYF	TGCGCCAGCAGCTTGAGAGGACAGGGCGGAGAGACCCAGTACTTC	TRBJ2-5	TRBV5-1	many	TRBD1	15
CASSQQLTDSGNTIYF	TGTGCCAGCTCGCAACAACTTACTGACTCTGGAAACACCATATATTTT	TRBJ1-3	TRBV18	few	NA	16
CASSQGHENTGELFF	TGTGCCAGCAGTCAGGGTCATGAGAACACCGGGGAGCTGTTTTTT	TRBJ2-2	TRBV12-3/TRBV12-4	few	NA	15
CATSDFYYGYTF	TGTGCCACCAGTGATTTTTACTATGGCTACACCTTC	TRBJ1-2	TRBV24-1	many	NA	12
CSVVTRGDEQFF	TGCAGCGTTGTAACCAGGGGCGATGAGCAGTTCTTC	TRBJ2-1	TRBV29-1	few	NA	12
CASTRTGGNTIYF	TGTGCCAGCACGCGAACAGGCGGAAACACCATATATTTT	TRBJ1-3	TRBV25-1	NA	NA	13
CASSFRGVEYEQYF	TGTGCCAGCAGTTTCCGGGGGGTCGAATACGAGCAGTACTTC	TRBJ2-7	TRBV6-2/TRBV6-3	NA	TRBD2	14